This entry features one TCR beta chain sequence. What it recognizes is unknown. This sample was included in a study of OX40 agonist ivuxolimab in advanced cancers. General study points: Still undetermined is the antigen specificity of the expanded peripheral T cells.

TCRdb's table, derived via immunoSEQ multiplex PCR, lists solely in-frame clones and lacks some. Among about 38,000 clones listed, around four fifths were seen once. Trimming cost V 3 bases and J 4 bases, with 4 bases left between them. The CDR3 runs 12 residues. From germline, CDR1 is SGHTA and CDR2 FQGTGA. Material: CD4+ or CD8+ T cells sorted from blood, obtained in a trial of the OX40 agonist ivuxolimab. V and J are TRBV7-3 and TRBJ1-3; no clear D. The source is an adult with an advanced solid tumor such as melanoma, head and neck, liver or kidney cancer. CDR3 residues: CASSFSGNTIYF. CDR3 DNA: TGTGCCAGCAGCTTTTCCGGAAACACCATATATTTT.